This T cell receptor beta chain was recovered during a study of T-cell memory formation after mild COVID-19 (dated by TCRdb to about 2021). At the level of the whole study: TCR sequence clusters from the two donors were largely donor specific. In a couple of donors, T-cell clones that expanded and contracted after mild COVID-19 were tracked by sequencing TCRalpha and TCRbeta repertoires over time. The cohort comprised two young, previously healthy adult volunteers, one female and one male. Overall study outcomes, separate from this receptor: Contracting CD4+ clones were found mainly in CM and EM memory subsets, while CD8+ clones were enriched in EMRA. SARS-CoV-2 specificity of the second-wave clones peaking on day 37 was not confirmed. Clones that contracted from day 15 to 85 showed balanced CD4/CD8 phenotypes, whereas a second wave of clones that expanded from day 15 to 37 leaned towards CD4+. Only a couple of mild cases were covered by the study, and larger cohorts that include severe cases with pre-infection samples were considered necessary. Some responding clones were detected in pre-infection memory, which suggested that pre-existing cross-reactive memory T cells had joined the SARS-CoV-2 response.

Ficoll-Paque density gradient centrifugation was the method used to isolate PBMCs. This clonotype has more than one count but fewer than ten. It has no known antigen specificity. Per-base qualities were not stored, and no clone one base away is much larger. The CDR3 covers 14 residues, taking in both the cysteine and the phenylalanine. Kept here is only the CDR3 DNA, which spans 42 bases and is read in frame from base 1. Deletion took 4 bases off V and 6 bases off J, with a span of 14 bases between the germline ends. The germline V gene provides CDR1 SGHTA and CDR2 FQGNSA. These reads were obtained on an Illumina NovaSeq 6000. TCRalpha and TCRbeta cDNA libraries were constructed by 5'RACE with constant-segment primers, with sample barcodes and unique molecular identifiers being introduced. Trizol reagent was used to extract RNA from every sample. Amplification of the libraries took two PCR steps, and the second step added a second sample barcode plus Illumina TruSeq adapters. Sequencing of the libraries was done on an Illumina NovaSeq, producing 2 x 150 bp paired-end reads. From the authors' description of their analysis: Demultiplexing of reads and collapsing into UMI-guided consensus sequences were performed with migec v1.2.7. Using mixcr v2.1.11, the UMI consensuses were aligned to TRA and TRB V and J templates and assembled into clonotypes. Expanded or contracted clonotypes were those called significant by both edgeR and NoisET, with noise models trained on biological replicates. For edgeR calls, the cutoffs were a false discovery rate-adjusted p below 0.01 and a log2 fold-change threshold of 1. As an exploratory analysis of dynamics, max-normalized trajectories of the 1000 most abundant clonotypes were examined with PCA combined with hierarchical clustering. The CD4 or CD8 phenotype of responding clones was assigned using the separately sequenced CD4+ and CD8+ repertoires. The public reads were reprocessed in TCRdb via fastp at Q25 and MiXCR, keeping in-frame beta chains. Here each entry gathers all rows of one CDR3 protein and keeps the most common genes and DNA. The V and J calls follow TCRdb's processing rather than the paper's. The sample table records roughly 350,000 distinct CDR3 sequences; around 13% of these occur just once. 20% to 25% of the sample belongs to the ten largest clones.

The sample consisted of PBMCs or a T cell subset sorted from them (not recorded which). The chain is assembled from TRBV7-2 and TRBJ2-3, with the D gene call left open. The clonotype comes from a man between 18 and 35 years old who had mild COVID-19 (a few samples of this study predate the infection). The sample titles of this study are shuffled in the database, so cell type and time point are left out; the donor was told from shared clones. Here is the DNA: TGTGCCAGCAGCTACGTCCCTGGATGGGATACGCAGTATTTT. Its protein product is CASSYVPGWDTQYF.